The next 10 T cell receptor beta chains were all read from a single sample in a study of shared clonotypes between healthy human individuals (TCRdb year 2020). Library prep was done by the immunoSEQ multiplex PCR assay. The clones in this table, taken by TCRdb from immuneACCESS, are in-frame only. Not every clone is retained; where verified, under half of the shortfall comes from an unresolved V gene, and the cause of the rest is unknown. The sample table shows some 2,100,000 clones, and 90% to 95% are seen once. Roughly 1.8% of the sample lies in the top ten. CD8 naive samples were obtained by positive selection for CCR7 among CD45RO-negative cells, yielding a CD45RA+CCR7+ population from which TemRA cells were excluded. The specimen was naive CD8+ T cells from PBMCs. The cell subset or site label here, explained by the study, means: CD45RA+CCR7+. Source of these receptors: a young man in good health. Some clones in this sample may be carry-over from other donors' samples.

The chain couples TRBV9 to TRBJ1-2; TRBD1 might be the D (6 bases). The CDR3 has 14 residues. The germline V gene has CDR1 SGDLS and CDR2 YYNGEE. Between the trimmed V and J ends, which lost 4 bases and 7 bases, there was a span of 17 bases. The DNA of the CDR3 is TGTGCCAGCAGCAGAAAACAGGGAAGTTTTGGCTACACCTTC. Translated, it gives CASSRKQGSFGYTF.

The CDR3: CAHLNRLGNEQFF. The CDR3 DNA follows: TGTGCCCATTTGAATAGGTTGGGCAATGAGCAGTTCTTC. This chain joins TRBV2 and TRBJ2-1; unclear D gene. This CDR3 region has 13 residues. With 11 bases removed from V and 6 bases from J, the gap between germline ends came to 17 bases. The V gene's germline CDR1 is SNHLY and CDR2 FYNNEI.

The chain uses TRBV7-9 and TRBJ2-1; 12 nucleotides agree with TRBD2. The CDR3 runs 17 residues. The ends lost 2 bases at V and 4 bases at J; junction bases unmatched: 6. Germline CDR1 and CDR2: SEHNR and FQNEAQ (reference sequence). The CDR3: CASSLLAGGPLYNEQFF. DNA for the CDR3: TGTGCCAGCAGCTTACTAGCGGGAGGGCCTTTGTACAATGAGCAGTTCTTC.

V and J are TRBV27 and TRBJ2-7; D may be TRBD2 (6 bases). V lost 6 bases, J lost 2 bases, and 17 bases lay in between. The germline CDR1 and CDR2 sequences are MNHEY and SMNVEV (reference sequence). The CDR3 contains 15 residues. Here the CDR3 DNA reads TGTGCCAGCAGATTGCGGGACGGTGGAACCTACGAGCAGTACTTC. Encoded protein: CASRLRDGGTYEQYF.

The chain joins TRBV6-5 to TRBJ1-4; the D is unclear. Germline loops: CDR1 MNHEY, CDR2 SVGAGI. Trimming stripped 11 bases from V and 8 bases from J, with 6 bases between. The CDR3 has 9 residues. CDR3 region: CASGEKLFF. The CDR3 DNA reads TGTGCCTCGGGAGAAAAACTGTTTTTT.

This chain connects TRBV27 to TRBJ1-5; D gene uncertain. Germline V lookup: CDR1 MNHEY, CDR2 SMNVEV (reference sequence). The length of the CDR3 is 14 residues. The V end lost 5 bases, the J end lost 2 bases, and 10 bases lay between the germline ends. The CDR3 reads CASSREGGNQPQHF. In nucleotides, the CDR3 is TGTGCCAGCAGTCGGGAGGGTGGCAATCAGCCCCAGCATTTT.

The V and J genes are TRBV4-3 and TRBJ1-1, with 7 bases lining up with TRBD1. This CDR3 comprises 13 residues. With 4 bases clipped from V and 8 bases from J, the junction kept 7 bases outside the gene matches. The V gene's germline CDR1 is LGHNA and CDR2 YSLEER. The CDR3 DNA reads TGCGCCAGCAGCCCAGGGCAGGGGGGCGAAGCTTTCTTT. This sequence encodes CASSPGQGGEAFF.

The V gene is TRBV4-2, the J gene TRBJ1-1; D ambiguous. The CDR3 sequence is 15 residues long. The V gene's germline CDR1 is LGHNA and CDR2 YNFKEQ. With 0 bases removed from V and 4 bases from J, the gap between germline ends came to 12 bases. The CDR3 DNA reads TGTGCCAGCAGCCAAGATGAGGTCCCCCGCACTGAAGCTTTCTTT. Amino acids: CASSQDEVPRTEAFF.

On this clone: Other DNA sequences of this sample code for an identical CDR3. The chain carries TRBV2 and TRBJ2-1, with D maybe TRBD1 (5 bases). The V gene's germline CDR1 is SNHLY and CDR2 FYNNEI. Deletions cut 3 bases from V and 0 bases from J, with 12 bases between. This CDR3 has 16 residues. DNA of the CDR3: TGTGCCAGCAGTGAGGGGCCTTCGAGCTCCTACAATGAGCAGTTCTTC. It codes for CASSEGPSSSYNEQFF. Drawing the rest from reference TRBV2 and TRBJ2-1, the complete variable domain is EPEVTQTPSHQVTQMGQEVILRCVPISNHLYFYWYRQILGQKVEFLVSFYNNEISEKSEIFDDQFSVERPDGSNFTLKIRSTKLEDSAMYFCASSEGPSSSYNEQFFGPGTRLTVL.

J is TRBJ2-7 and V is TRBV9; a weak D match, TRBD1 (6 bases). Germline CDR1 reads SGDLS; CDR2 reads YYNGEE. The CDR3 loop spans 16 amino acids. V was pared by 0 bases and J by 3 bases, with 16 bases between. CDR3 region: CASSVDGQTPFYEQYF. CDR3 DNA: TGTGCCAGCAGCGTAGATGGACAGACCCCTTTCTACGAGCAGTACTTC.